This TCR beta chain emerged from a study of blood T cell repertoires in COVID-19. Here immunoSEQ multiplex PCR was the method, and the copy in TCRdb shows in-frame clones only, minus some. Of over 150,000 clones listed, about nine tenths are singletons. The germline V gene encodes CDR1 GTSNPN and CDR2 SVGIG (reference sequence). The CDR3 consists of 14 residues. Trimming removed 1 base at V and 3 bases at J, with 13 bases between. The sequence derives from a woman younger than 45 who had recovered from COVID-19. Specimen: PBMCs or T cells enriched from blood (not recorded which). The chain has TRBV30 and TRBJ2-7, with D perhaps matching TRBD2 (7 bases). CDR3 coding DNA: TGTGCCTGGAGTGATCGGGGGGCGCACTACGAGCAGTACTTC. Residues: CAWSDRGAHYEQYF.